Listed here are 14 T cell receptor beta chains from one sample, sequenced in a study of T cell responses to AZD1222 COVID-19 vaccine. Clones were read by immunoSEQ multiplex PCR, and TCRdb kept only the in-frame ones, dropping some. The sample has some 83,000 clones, roughly 88% seen once. The specimen was peripheral blood, collected on day 0 of AZD1222 vaccination. The receptors were gathered from an adult in good health.

The chain is built from TRBV9 and TRBJ2-7, with 14 bases aligning to TRBD2. Looked up from germline, CDR1 is SGDLS and CDR2 is YYNGEE. The CDR3 is 17 amino acids. After removal of 0 bases from V and 5 bases from J, the junction contained 7 bases not matched to a gene. As DNA, the CDR3 is TGTGCCAGCAGCGTAGGACTAGCGGGAGGGCCAGGGGACGAGCAGTACTTC. Amino acids: CASSVGLAGGPGDEQYF.

The chain links TRBV13 to TRBJ2-4, with 7 positions matching TRBD1. CDR3 length: 14 amino acids. CDR1 is PRHDT, CDR2 FYEKMQ, per germline (reference sequence). J gave up 3 bases and V 7 bases, and 6 bases lay outside the gene matches. The CDR3 reads CASTIQGVKNIQYF. The CDR3 DNA reads as TGTGCCAGCACCATCCAGGGGGTCAAAAACATTCAGTACTTC.

The V gene is TRBV5-1, the J gene TRBJ2-5; 7 positions match TRBD1. CDR3 size: 14 residues. Unmatched junction bases numbered 4, after V lost 4 bases and J lost 1 base. Germline V gene sequence: CDR1 SGHRS, CDR2 YFSETQ. The CDR3 DNA is TGCGCCAGCAGCCGGGGACAGTCCCAAGAGACCCAGTACTTC. The encoded protein is CASSRGQSQETQYF.

The CDR3 here is CASSIIYRTLAKNIQYF. CDR3 coding DNA: TGTGCCAGTAGTATAATTTACAGGACCCTAGCCAAAAACATTCAGTACTTC. The chain recombines TRBV19 with TRBJ2-4; a possible D gene is TRBD1 (5 bases). The CDR3 totals 17 residues. V was cut by 2 bases and J by 0 bases, with 14 bases left in between. Germline lookup yields CDR1 LNHDA and CDR2 SQIVND (reference sequence).

This chain joins TRBV29-1 and TRBJ1-2, with D possibly being TRBD1 (6 bases). V lost 6 bases and J lost 2, with 10 bases in between. This CDR3 has 12 residues. Germline CDR1 SQVTM, CDR2 ANQGSEA. This CDR3 is CSVTGPNYGYTF. CDR3 DNA sequence: TGCAGCGTGACAGGTCCGAACTATGGCTACACCTTC.

The genes are TRBV3-1 (or the pseudogene TRBV3-2) and TRBJ2-6; weak D call: TRBD1 (6 bases). The CDR3 runs to 15 residues. CDR1 is LGHDT, CDR2 YNNKEL, per germline (reference sequence). Deletions cut 2 bases from V and 4 bases from J, with 9 bases between. In DNA, the CDR3 is TGTGCCAGCAGCCAACAGGGGCTCGGGGCCAACGTCCTGACTTTC. This sequence encodes CASSQQGLGANVLTF.

This chain links TRBV5-1 with TRBJ2-3, with D perhaps matching TRBD1 (6 bases). Per the germline V gene, CDR1 is SGHRS and CDR2 is YFSETQ. This CDR3 is 14 amino acids long. The germline V and J ends were trimmed by 5 bases and 5 bases, with 15 bases remaining between them. Written as DNA, the CDR3 is TGCGCCAGCAGGGACCGTTTCAGGGGAGATACGCAGTATTTT. Its protein product is CASRDRFRGDTQYF.

The rearrangement uses TRBV7-2 and TRBJ1-2; no clear D. This CDR3 is built from 14 residues. Germline assignment: CDR1 SGHTA and CDR2 FQGNSA. The CDR3 protein is CATSASPYLEGYTF. The CDR3 nucleotides are TGTGCTACGTCCGCTTCTCCGTACCTCGAGGGCTACACCTTC. The complete variable domain, with remaining parts taken from reference TRBV7-2 and TRBJ1-2, reads GAGVSQSPSNKVTEKGKDVELRCDPISGHTALYWYRQSLGQGLEFLIYFQGNSAPDKSGLPSDRFSAERTGGSVSTLTIQRTQQEDSAVYLCATSASPYLEGYTFGSGTRLTVV.

The rearrangement uses TRBV4-1 and TRBJ1-6, with D uncertain. V was clipped by 1 base and J by 6 bases, with 10 bases between them. This CDR3 contains 15 residues. The germline V gene encodes CDR1 MGHRA and CDR2 YSYEKL. The CDR3 here is CASSQVWEANSPLHF. The CDR3 DNA is TGCGCCAGCAGCCAAGTTTGGGAAGCTAATTCACCCCTCCACTTT.

The chain recombines TRBV20-1 with TRBJ2-7; D may correspond to TRBD1 or TRBD2 (6 bases each). V lost 5 bases, J lost 11 bases, and 16 bases lay in between. This CDR3 is 11 amino acids long. The V gene's germline CDR1 is DFQATT and CDR2 SNEGSKA (reference sequence). The CDR3 loop is CSARGQGAEYF. The CDR3 nucleotides read TGCAGTGCTCGGGGGCAGGGCGCGGAGTACTTC.

The chain couples TRBV29-1 to TRBJ2-3; 7 bases line up with TRBD2. The CDR3 totals 17 residues. The germline V gene encodes CDR1 SQVTM and CDR2 ANQGSEA. V gave up 3 bases and J gave up 1 base; unmatched junction bases: 13. This chain's CDR3 is CSVDSARGGRGTDTQYF. CDR3 in DNA: TGCAGCGTTGATTCGGCGCGGGGCGGGAGAGGCACAGATACGCAGTATTTT.

This clone occurred a few times. The chain carries TRBV5-4 and TRBJ2-7; possible D gene TRBD1, 5 bases. The ends were cut back, 2 bases at V and 3 bases at J, with 6 bases in the middle. CDR3 length: 12 amino acids. CDR1 is SGHNT, CDR2 YYREEE, per germline (reference sequence). The CDR3 DNA sequence: TGTGCCAGCAGCTTCGACAGCTACGAGCAGTACTTC. This translates into CASSFDSYEQYF.

This chain joins TRBV5-1 and TRBJ2-1; 11 nucleotides align to TRBD2. This CDR3 is 16 amino acids long. Losses at the gene ends were 2 bases for V and 8 bases for J; bases not matched to a gene: 9. Germline CDR1 and CDR2: SGHRS and YFSETQ. The CDR3 DNA is TGCGCCAGCAGCTTTACTAGCGGGAGCTCCCTCGATGAGCAGTTCTTC. Its protein is CASSFTSGSSLDEQFF.

This sequence joins TRBV27 and TRBJ2-7; TRBD2 matches 8 bases. The J segment lost 0 bases and the V segment lost 6 bases, leaving 4 bases of the junction unmatched. The V gene's germline CDR1 is MNHEY and CDR2 SMNVEV (reference sequence). The CDR3 totals 14 residues. CDR3 nucleotide sequence: TGTGCCAGCAGAGCGGGAGTGGTCTCCTACGAGCAGTACTTC. It encodes CASRAGVVSYEQYF.